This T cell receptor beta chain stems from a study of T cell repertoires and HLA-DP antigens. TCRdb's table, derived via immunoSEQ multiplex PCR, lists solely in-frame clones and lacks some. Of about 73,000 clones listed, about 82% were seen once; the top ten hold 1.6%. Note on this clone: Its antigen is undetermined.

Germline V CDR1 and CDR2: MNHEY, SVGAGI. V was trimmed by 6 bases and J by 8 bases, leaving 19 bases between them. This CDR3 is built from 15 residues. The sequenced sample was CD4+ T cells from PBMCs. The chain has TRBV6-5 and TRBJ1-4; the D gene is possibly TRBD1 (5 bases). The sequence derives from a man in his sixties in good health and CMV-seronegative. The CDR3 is CASSLGPRRDEKLFF. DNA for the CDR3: TGTGCCAGCAGCCTCGGACCCAGGCGGGACGAAAAACTGTTTTTT.